This T cell receptor beta chain was found in a study of T-cell memory formation after mild COVID-19. With constant-segment primers, 5'RACE yielded cDNA libraries of TCR alpha and TCR beta that carried sample barcodes and UMIs. TCRdb ran MiXCR on the 5' RACE reads and lists one entry per CDR3 protein. This table holds 280,000 or so distinct CDR3 sequences, under 8.5% found once. Note on this clonotype: Antigen specificity is unknown.

Findings and limits, study-wide: Some responding clones appeared in pre-infection memory, suggesting cross-reactive memory joined. Largely, contracting CD4+ clones fell within CM and EM, and contracting CD8+ clones within EMRA. CD4/CD8 balance held among clones contracting day 15 to 85, and later expanders leaned CD4+.

Germline CDR1 is DFQATT and CDR2 is SNEGSKA (reference sequence). The CDR3 has 14 residues. Losses at the gene ends were 5 bases for V and 7 bases for J; bases not matched to a gene: 9. The sample comprised PBMCs or a T cell subset sorted from them (not recorded which). The chain couples TRBV20-1 to TRBJ2-1; 9 nucleotides agree with TRBD2. The clonotype originates from a young man who had mild COVID-19 (a few samples of this study predate the infection). Cell type and time point are not known. The CDR3 bases are TGCAGTGCTCAGGGCGGGGGGGCCGCAAATGAGCAGTTCTTC. It is translated as CSAQGGGAANEQFF.